This is a list of T cell receptor beta chains from one sample in a study of control samples from healthy donors and cancer patients. Here immunoSEQ multiplex PCR was the method, and the copy in TCRdb shows in-frame clones only, minus some. Of around 42,000 clones in the sample, roughly 94% were seen once. Input material: blood. Receptor source: a man aged 55 to 70 in good health. CDR3s include the opening cysteine and the closing phenylalanine or tryptophan. A D gene is named only where the DNA matches it firmly. Rows may omit the clone size; those that give it use once, few, many or a size class.

abundance,j_gene,v_gene,d_gene,CDR3nt,CDR3aa
NA,TRBJ2-7,TRBV24-1,TRBD1,TGTGCCACCAGTGACCCCGGGACAGGGGCCTACGAGCAGTACTTC,CATSDPGTGAYEQYF
NA,TRBJ2-1,TRBV30,TRBD2,TGTGCCTGGAGTGTACGGGGGGGCTCCTACAATGAGCAGTTCTTC,CAWSVRGGSYNEQFF
NA,TRBJ2-4,TRBV5-1,NA,TGCGCCAGCAGCCAGGAGGGGCAGGGCCAGTACTTC,CASSQEGQGQYF
NA,TRBJ1-2,TRBV12-3/TRBV12-4,NA,TGTGCCAGCAGTTTAACCGGGGTGGATGGCTACACCTTC,CASSLTGVDGYTF
NA,TRBJ2-3,TRBV9,NA,TGTGCCAGCAGCGTAGTTAGCACAGATACGCAGTATTTT,CASSVVSTDTQYF
NA,TRBJ2-1,TRBV9,NA,TGTGCCAGCAGCCTTAGGGCGGGCCTCAATGAGCAGTTCTTC,CASSLRAGLNEQFF
NA,TRBJ1-1,TRBV21-1,NA,TGTGCCAGCAGCAAAGGAACAAAGAACACTGAAGCTTTCTTT,CASSKGTKNTEAFF
NA,TRBJ1-5,TRBV24-1,NA,TGTGCCACCAGTGAACAGGTTAGCAATCAGCCCCAGCATTTT,CATSEQVSNQPQHF
NA,TRBJ1-2,TRBV11-2,NA,TGTGCCAGCAGCTCCCCCCGTTGGCGTTTTTTGGGCTACACCTTC,CASSSPRWRFLGYTF
NA,TRBJ2-7,TRBV24-1,TRBD1,TGTGCCACCAGTGATATCCGGACAGGGGGGGGCTACGAGCAGTACTTC,CATSDIRTGGGYEQYF
NA,TRBJ1-3,TRBV30,NA,TGTGCCTGGAGCGTGGGGTACGGAAACACCATATATTTT,CAWSVGYGNTIYF
NA,TRBJ2-5,TRBV20-1,NA,TGCAGTGCTAGAGCTAGCGAGACCCAGTACTTC,CSARASETQYF
NA,TRBJ2-5,TRBV12-3/TRBV12-4,NA,TGTGCCAGCAGTTCACCCGAGAGGGGCCAGTACTTC,CASSSPERGQYF
NA,TRBJ1-1,TRBV6-5,TRBD1,TGTGCCAGCAGGTACAGGGGGAGTGTGGCTGAAGCTTTCTTT,CASRYRGSVAEAFF
NA,TRBJ1-2,TRBV6-5,NA,TGTGCCAGCAGTCTCAGTGCAGACTATGGCTACACCTTC,CASSLSADYGYTF
NA,TRBJ2-3,TRBV18,NA,TGTGCCAGCTCACCACTTTCAGATACGCAGTATTTT,CASSPLSDTQYF
NA,TRBJ2-7,TRBV7-8,NA,TGTGCCAGCAGCTTAGGGGGAGCTAGCTCCTACGAGCAGTACTTC,CASSLGGASSYEQYF
NA,TRBJ2-7,TRBV24-1,TRBD1,TGTGCCACCAGTGATCCAAGGGACAGGGGTCTCATCTACGAGCAGTACTTC,CATSDPRDRGLIYEQYF
NA,TRBJ1-1,TRBV5-1,TRBD1,TGCGCCAGCACCCTTTTACAGGGGGGCACTGAAGCTTTCTTT,CASTLLQGGTEAFF
NA,TRBJ1-1,TRBV11-3,NA,TGTGCCAGCAGCCCCAAACCAGGGGTAGTAGCTTTCTTT,CASSPKPGVVAFF
NA,TRBJ1-5,TRBV10-3,NA,TGTGCCATCAGTGACGGGGGAAGCAATCAGCCCCAGCATTTT,CAISDGGSNQPQHF
NA,TRBJ2-4,TRBV14,TRBD2,TGTGCCAGCAGCTCTTTAGCGGGAGCGACTAGGGGCAAAAACATTCAGTACTTC,CASSSLAGATRGKNIQYF
NA,TRBJ2-3,TRBV30,NA,TGTGCCTGGTACCCCCGGGGGTCGGAAGATACGCAGTATTTT,CAWYPRGSEDTQYF
NA,TRBJ1-1,TRBV7-6,NA,TGTGCCAGCAGCTTACAGGTCCCCCTGAACACCGAAGCTTTCTTT,CASSLQVPLNTEAFF
once,TRBJ1-1,TRBV7-9,NA,TGTGCCAGCAGCTTACTTGGAGGGACTTTCTTT,CASSLLGGTFF
NA,TRBJ2-2,TRBV21-1,NA,TGTGCCAGCAGCAAAGACCTCGGTGACGGTCCCGGGGAGCTGTTTTTT,CASSKDLGDGPGELFF
NA,TRBJ2-2,TRBV15,TRBD1,TGTGCCACCAGCGGCACAGGGGTAGATTTGTCCGGGGAGCTGTTTTTT,CATSGTGVDLSGELFF
once,TRBJ2-2,TRBV30,NA,TGTGCCTGGAGGAGGTGGGACGGGGAGCTGTTTTTT,CAWRRWDGELFF